This T cell receptor beta chain was retrieved from a study of blood T cell repertoires in COVID-19. Germline trimming cut 4 bases from V and 3 bases from J; bases unmatched to any gene: 7. This CDR3 has 15 amino acids. Germline loops: CDR1 SGHRS, CDR2 YFSETQ. In the source study's methods: Reference gene primer amplification yielded estimated nucleated cell counts. Clones were sequenced by immunoSEQ multiplex PCR, and TCRdb holds only the in-frame ones, with some missing. For V, J and clone size, that table is used; D and trimming come from the DNA. There are roughly 55,000 clones in the sample; around 87% occur only once, and less than 7% lies in the top ten.

The gene calls are TRBV5-1 and TRBJ1-1; TRBD1 matches 9 bases. This TCR derives from a man aged 55 to 70 with active or convalescent COVID-19. Sequencing was performed on peripheral blood. The CDR3 DNA reads as TGCGCCAGCAGCGTAACCGGGACAGGGCACACTGAAGCTTTCTTT. Translated, it gives CASSVTGTGHTEAFF.